One and the same sample provided the 6 T cell receptor beta chains below, sequenced in a study of shared clonotypes between healthy human individuals. Generated by immunoSEQ multiplex PCR, the TCRdb table keeps only in-frame clones and is missing some. The sample contains more than 2 million clones, more than 90% of which appear only once. The specimen sequenced was naive CD4+ T cells sorted from blood. Subset specified: CD45RA+ positively selected. Every receptor here comes from a man between 18 and 35 years old in good health.

The chain carries TRBV6-1 and TRBJ1-1; D not resolved. V lost 7 bases to trimming and J lost 4 bases, with 13 bases between them. The CDR3 totals 13 residues. The V gene's germline CDR1 is MNHNS and CDR2 SASEGT. The CDR3 region is CASISSPTTEAFF. The CDR3 nucleotides read TGTGCCAGCATCTCGTCCCCCACCACTGAAGCTTTCTTT.

Comments on this clone: This CDR3 is also generated by other DNA sequences in the sample. V and J are TRBV2 and TRBJ1-2, with TRBD1 identical over 9 bases. J was trimmed by 8 bases and V by 6 bases; bases with no gene match: 4. Germline V gene lookup returns CDR1 SNHLY and CDR2 FYNNEI. The CDR3 contains 12 residues. The CDR3 is CASRAGQGGYTF. CDR3 in DNA: TGTGCCAGCAGAGCCGGACAGGGGGGCTACACCTTC.

The chain employs TRBV13 and TRBJ2-2; possible D gene TRBD1, 5 bases. V was trimmed by 1 base and J by 6 bases, leaving 12 bases between them. CDR1 and CDR2 from the germline V gene are PRHDT and FYEKMQ (reference sequence). The CDR3 contains 15 residues. CDR3 sequence: CASSLARQGSGELFF. For the CDR3, the DNA is TGTGCCAGCAGCTTAGCCCGCCAGGGTTCCGGGGAGCTGTTTTTT.

Note on this clone: This same CDR3 is encoded by further DNA sequences in the sample. The chain couples TRBV28 to TRBJ2-5; D might be TRBD2 (6 bases). Germline CDR1 is MDHEN and CDR2 is SYDVKM. V was cut by 4 bases and J by 5 bases, with 11 bases left in between. The CDR3 consists of 13 residues. Written as DNA, the CDR3 is TGTGCCAGCAGTTCACGGGGGAGGGAGACCCAGTACTTC. Its protein product is CASSSRGRETQYF.

This rearrangement joins TRBV15 to TRBJ1-5, with a possible D match to TRBD1 (5 bases). Trimming took 1 base from V and 4 from J, leaving 14 bases between them. This CDR3 spans 16 amino acids. From germline, CDR1 is LNHNV and CDR2 YYDKDF (reference sequence). The CDR3 protein is CATSRVGVKGNQPQHF. In DNA form, the CDR3 reads TGTGCCACCAGCAGAGTTGGGGTAAAGGGGAATCAGCCCCAGCATTTT.

V and J are TRBV6-5 and TRBJ2-7; 7 bases align to TRBD1. This CDR3 comprises 14 residues. CDR1 is MNHEY and CDR2 is SVGAGI in the germline V gene. V trimming: 5 bases; J trimming: 1 base; junction bases outside the gene matches: 5. The DNA of the CDR3 is TGTGCCAGCAGTGCAGGGGGTGGGTCCTACGAGCAGTACTTC. Translation gives CASSAGGGSYEQYF.